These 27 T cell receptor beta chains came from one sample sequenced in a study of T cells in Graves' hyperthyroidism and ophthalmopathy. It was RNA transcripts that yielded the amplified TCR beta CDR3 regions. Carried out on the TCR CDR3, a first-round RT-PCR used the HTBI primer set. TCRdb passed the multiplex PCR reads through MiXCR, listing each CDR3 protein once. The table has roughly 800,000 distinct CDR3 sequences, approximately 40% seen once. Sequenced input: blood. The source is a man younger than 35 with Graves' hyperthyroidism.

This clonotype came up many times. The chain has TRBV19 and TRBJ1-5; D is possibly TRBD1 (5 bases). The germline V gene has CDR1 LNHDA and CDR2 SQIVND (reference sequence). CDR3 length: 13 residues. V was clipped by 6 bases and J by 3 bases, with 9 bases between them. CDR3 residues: CASSEQVNQPQHF. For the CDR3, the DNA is TGTGCCAGTAGCGAACAGGTCAATCAGCCCCAGCATTTT.

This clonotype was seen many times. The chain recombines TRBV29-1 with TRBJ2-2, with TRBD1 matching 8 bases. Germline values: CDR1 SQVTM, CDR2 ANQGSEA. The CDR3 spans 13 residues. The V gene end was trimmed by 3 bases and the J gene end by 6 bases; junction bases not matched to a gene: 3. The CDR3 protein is CSVDRGRPGELFF. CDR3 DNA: TGCAGCGTTGACAGGGGGCGCCCCGGGGAGCTGTTTTTT.

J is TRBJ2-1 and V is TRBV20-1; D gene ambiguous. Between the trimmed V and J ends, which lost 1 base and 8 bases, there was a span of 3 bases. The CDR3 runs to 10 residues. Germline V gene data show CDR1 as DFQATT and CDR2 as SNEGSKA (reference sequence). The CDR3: CSARVDEQFF. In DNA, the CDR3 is TGCAGTGCTAGAGTCGATGAGCAGTTCTTC.

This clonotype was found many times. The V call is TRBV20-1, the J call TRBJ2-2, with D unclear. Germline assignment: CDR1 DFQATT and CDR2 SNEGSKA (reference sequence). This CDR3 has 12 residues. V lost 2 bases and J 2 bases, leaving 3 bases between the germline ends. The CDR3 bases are TGCAGTGCTAGACAAAACACCGGGGAGCTGTTTTTT. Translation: CSARQNTGELFF.

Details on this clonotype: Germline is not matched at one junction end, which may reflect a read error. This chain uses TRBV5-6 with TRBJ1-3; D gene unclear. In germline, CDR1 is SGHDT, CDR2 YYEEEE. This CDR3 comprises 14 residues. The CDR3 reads CARSFYDPGNTIYF. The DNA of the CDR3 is TGTGCCAGGAGCTTTTATGACCCTGGAAACACCATATATTTT.

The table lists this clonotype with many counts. The CDR3 DNA is TGTGCCAGCAGCACCGCAGGGAAGGAGACCCAGTACTTC. Its protein is CASSTAGKETQYF. This chain links TRBV7-9 with TRBJ2-5; weak D call: TRBD1 (5 bases). The V end lost 5 bases, the J end lost 5 bases, and 12 bases lay between the germline ends. Germline CDR1 reads SEHNR; CDR2 reads FQNEAQ (reference sequence). The CDR3 has 13 amino acids.

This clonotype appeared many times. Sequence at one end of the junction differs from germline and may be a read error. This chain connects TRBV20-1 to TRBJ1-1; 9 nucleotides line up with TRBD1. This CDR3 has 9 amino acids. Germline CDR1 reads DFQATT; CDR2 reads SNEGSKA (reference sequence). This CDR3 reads CSAGGQGFF. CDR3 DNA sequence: TGCAGTGCTGGAGGACAGGGGTTTTTT.

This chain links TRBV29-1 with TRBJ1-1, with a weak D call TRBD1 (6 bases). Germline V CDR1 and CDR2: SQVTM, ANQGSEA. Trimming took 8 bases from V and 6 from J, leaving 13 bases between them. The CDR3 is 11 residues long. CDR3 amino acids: CSLDRASEAFF. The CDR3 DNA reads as TGCAGCTTGGACAGAGCTTCTGAAGCTTTCTTT.

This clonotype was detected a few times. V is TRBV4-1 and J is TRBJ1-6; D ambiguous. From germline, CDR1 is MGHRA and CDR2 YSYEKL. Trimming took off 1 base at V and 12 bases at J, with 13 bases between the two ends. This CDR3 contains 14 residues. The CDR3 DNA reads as TGCGCCAGCAGCCAAGGCGACGAGGGATTACCCCTCCACTTT. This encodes CASSQGDEGLPLHF.

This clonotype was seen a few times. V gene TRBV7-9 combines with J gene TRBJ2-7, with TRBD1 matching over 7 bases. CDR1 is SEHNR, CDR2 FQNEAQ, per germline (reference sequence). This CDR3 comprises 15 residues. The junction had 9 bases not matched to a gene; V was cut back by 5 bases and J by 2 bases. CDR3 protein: CASSTGQRSPYEQYF. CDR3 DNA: TGTGCCAGCAGCACGGGACAGCGATCGCCCTACGAGCAGTACTTC.

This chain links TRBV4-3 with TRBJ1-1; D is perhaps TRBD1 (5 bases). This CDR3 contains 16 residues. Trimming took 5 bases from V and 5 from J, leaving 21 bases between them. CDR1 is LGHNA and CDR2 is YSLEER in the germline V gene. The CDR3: CASSLVLGAPGTEAFF. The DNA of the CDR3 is TGCGCCAGCAGCTTGGTCTTAGGGGCGCCGGGGACTGAAGCTTTCTTT.

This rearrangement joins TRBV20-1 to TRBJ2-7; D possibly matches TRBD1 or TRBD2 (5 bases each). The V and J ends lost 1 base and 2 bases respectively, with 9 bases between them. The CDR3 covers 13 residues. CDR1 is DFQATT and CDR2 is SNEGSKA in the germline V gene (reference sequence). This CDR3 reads CSARGGWAYEQYF. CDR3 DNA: TGCAGTGCTAGAGGGGGGTGGGCCTACGAGCAGTACTTC.

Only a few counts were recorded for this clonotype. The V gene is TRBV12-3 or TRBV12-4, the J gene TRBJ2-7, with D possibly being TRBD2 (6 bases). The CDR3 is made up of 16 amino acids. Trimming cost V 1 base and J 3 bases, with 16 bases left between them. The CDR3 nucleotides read TGTGCCAGCAGTTTAGGGAGGGGACCCCTCCTCTACGAGCAGTACTTC. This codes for CASSLGRGPLLYEQYF.

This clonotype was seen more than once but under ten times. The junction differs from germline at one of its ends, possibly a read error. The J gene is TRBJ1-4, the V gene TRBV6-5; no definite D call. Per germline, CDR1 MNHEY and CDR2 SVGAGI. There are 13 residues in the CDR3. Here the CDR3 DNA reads TGTGCCAGCAGCTACTCAGTCCTTGAAAAACTGTTTTTT. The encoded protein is CASSYSVLEKLFF.

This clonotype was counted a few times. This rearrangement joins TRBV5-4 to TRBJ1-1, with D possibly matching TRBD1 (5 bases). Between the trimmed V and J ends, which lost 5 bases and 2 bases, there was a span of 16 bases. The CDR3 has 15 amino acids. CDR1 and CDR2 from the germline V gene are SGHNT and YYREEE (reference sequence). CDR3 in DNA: TGTGCCAGCAGTTTAGGACACGGCGAAAACACTGAAGCTTTCTTT. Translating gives CASSLGHGENTEAFF.

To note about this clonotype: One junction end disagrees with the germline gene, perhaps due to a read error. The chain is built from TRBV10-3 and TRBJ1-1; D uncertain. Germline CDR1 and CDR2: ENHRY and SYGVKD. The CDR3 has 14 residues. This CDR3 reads CASSYTWPVFEAFF. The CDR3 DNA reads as TGTGCCAGCAGTTACACATGGCCCGTATTTGAAGCTTTCTTT.

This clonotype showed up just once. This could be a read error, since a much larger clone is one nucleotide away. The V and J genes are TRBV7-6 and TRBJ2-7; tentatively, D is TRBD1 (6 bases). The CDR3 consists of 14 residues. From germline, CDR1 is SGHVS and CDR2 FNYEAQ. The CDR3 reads CASSSMRGGDEQHF. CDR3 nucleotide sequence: TGTGCCAGCAGCTCCATGAGAGGGGGAGACGAGCAGCACTTC.

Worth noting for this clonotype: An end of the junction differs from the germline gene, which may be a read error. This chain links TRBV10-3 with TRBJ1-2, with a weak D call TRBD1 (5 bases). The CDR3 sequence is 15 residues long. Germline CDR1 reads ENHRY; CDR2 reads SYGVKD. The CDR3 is CASSERPGSVDGYTF. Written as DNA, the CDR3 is TGTGCCAGCAGTGAAAGGCCAGGGTCGGTGGATGGCTACACCTTC.

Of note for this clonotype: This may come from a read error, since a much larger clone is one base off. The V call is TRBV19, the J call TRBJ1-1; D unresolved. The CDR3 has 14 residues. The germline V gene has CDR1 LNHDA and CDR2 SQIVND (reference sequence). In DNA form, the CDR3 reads TGTGTCAGTAGTGCACCGGGAACCAACACTGAAGCTTTCTTT. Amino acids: CVSSAPGTNTEAFF.

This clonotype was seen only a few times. CDR3 residues: CASRRGQGATGELFF. Written as DNA, the CDR3 is TGTGCCAGTAGGAGGGGACAGGGGGCAACCGGGGAGCTGTTTTTT. The gene calls are TRBV19 and TRBJ2-2; 12 bases align to TRBD1. This CDR3 has 15 amino acids. Germline trimming cut 6 bases from V and 5 bases from J; bases unmatched to any gene: 4. Germline V gene sequence: CDR1 LNHDA, CDR2 SQIVND (reference sequence).

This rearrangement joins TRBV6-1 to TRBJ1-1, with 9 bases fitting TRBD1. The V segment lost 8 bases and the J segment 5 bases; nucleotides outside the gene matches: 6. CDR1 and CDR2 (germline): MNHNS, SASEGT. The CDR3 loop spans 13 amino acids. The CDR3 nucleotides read TGTGCCAGCCCCGGACAGGGGAAAACTGAAGCTTTCTTT. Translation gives CASPGQGKTEAFF.

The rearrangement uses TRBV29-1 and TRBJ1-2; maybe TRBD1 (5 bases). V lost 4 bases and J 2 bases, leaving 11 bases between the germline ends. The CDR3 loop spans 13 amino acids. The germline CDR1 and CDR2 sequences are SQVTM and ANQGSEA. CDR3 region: CSVVTTENYGYTF. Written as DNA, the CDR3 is TGCAGCGTTGTAACGACAGAGAACTATGGCTACACCTTC.

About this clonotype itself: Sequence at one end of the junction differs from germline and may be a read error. For the CDR3, the DNA is TGTGCCAGCAGCTTACTGACAGCAACCCAAGGGACCCAGTACTTC. It yields the protein CASSLLTATQGTQYF. The chain couples TRBV7-9 to TRBJ2-5; a possible D gene is TRBD1 (5 bases). The germline V gene encodes CDR1 SEHNR and CDR2 FQNEAQ (reference sequence). CDR3 size: 15 residues.

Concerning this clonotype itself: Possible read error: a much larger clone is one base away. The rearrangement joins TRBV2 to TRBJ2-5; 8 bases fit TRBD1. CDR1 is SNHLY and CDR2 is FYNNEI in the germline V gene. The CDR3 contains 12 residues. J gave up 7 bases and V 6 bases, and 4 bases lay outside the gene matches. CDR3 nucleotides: TGTGCCAGCAGACCCACAGGGGGGACCCAGTACTTC. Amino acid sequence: CASRPTGGTQYF. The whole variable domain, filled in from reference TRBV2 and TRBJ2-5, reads EPEVTQTPSHQVTQMGQEVILRCVPISNHLYFYWYRQILGQKVEFLVSFYNNEISEKSEIFDDQFSVERPDGSNFTLKIRSTKLEDSAMYFCASRPTGGTQYFGPGTRLLVL.

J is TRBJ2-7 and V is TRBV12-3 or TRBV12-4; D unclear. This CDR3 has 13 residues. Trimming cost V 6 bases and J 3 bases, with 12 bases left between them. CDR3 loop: CASSHSDLYEQYF. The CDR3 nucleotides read TGTGCCAGCAGCCATTCGGACCTCTACGAGCAGTACTTC.

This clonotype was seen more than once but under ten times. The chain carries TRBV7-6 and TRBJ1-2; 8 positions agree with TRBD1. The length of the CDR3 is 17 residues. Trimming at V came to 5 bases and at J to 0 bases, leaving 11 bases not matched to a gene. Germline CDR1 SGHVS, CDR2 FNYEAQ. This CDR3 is CASSDRTGRYANYGYTF. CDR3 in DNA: TGTGCCAGCAGCGACAGGACAGGGCGCTACGCTAACTATGGCTACACCTTC.

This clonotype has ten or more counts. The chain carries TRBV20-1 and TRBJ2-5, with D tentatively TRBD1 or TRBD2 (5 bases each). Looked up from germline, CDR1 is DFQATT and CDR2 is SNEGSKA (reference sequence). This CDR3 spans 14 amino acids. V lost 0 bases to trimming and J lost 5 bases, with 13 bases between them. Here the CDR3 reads CSARDLGVRETQYF. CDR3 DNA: TGCAGTGCTAGAGATTTGGGGGTTCGGGAGACCCAGTACTTC.